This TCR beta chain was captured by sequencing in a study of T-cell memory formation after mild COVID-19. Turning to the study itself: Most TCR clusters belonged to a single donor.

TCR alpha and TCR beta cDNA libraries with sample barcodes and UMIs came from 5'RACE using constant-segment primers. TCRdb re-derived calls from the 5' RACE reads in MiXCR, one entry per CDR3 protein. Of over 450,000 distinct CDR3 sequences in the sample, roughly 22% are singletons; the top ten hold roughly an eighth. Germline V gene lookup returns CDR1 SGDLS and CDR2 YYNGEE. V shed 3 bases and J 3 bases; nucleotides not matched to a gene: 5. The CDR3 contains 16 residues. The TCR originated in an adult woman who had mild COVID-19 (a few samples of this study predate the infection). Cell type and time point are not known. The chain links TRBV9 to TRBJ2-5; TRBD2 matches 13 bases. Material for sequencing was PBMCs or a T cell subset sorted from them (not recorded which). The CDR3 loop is CASSETSGGPEETQYF. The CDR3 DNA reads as TGTGCCAGCAGCGAGACTAGCGGGGGGCCTGAAGAGACCCAGTACTTC.